The present T cell receptor beta chain was sequenced within a study of CD8+ T cells in alopecia areata. In the study overall: Each day, treated patients took oral tofacitinib twice, at 5 to 10 mg per dose. Tofacitinib was given for 6 to 18 months, then stopped for 6 months. General study findings and limits: Tofacitinib significantly lowered scalp clonality and expanded CD8+ clones among the top 100.

The CDR3 loop spans 15 amino acids. Germline assignment: CDR1 SGHTA and CDR2 FQGNSA. After removal of 2 bases from V and 2 bases from J, the junction contained 2 bases not matched to a gene. Extraction of RNA preceded its reverse transcription into cDNA, which served as the sequencing template. The assay was immunoSEQ multiplex PCR, and TCRdb's table has in-frame clones only and misses some. This table holds approximately 210,000 clones, 60% found once. Sample treatment: oral pan-JAK inhibitor, 5-10 mg twice daily. Note on this clone: The antigen remains undetermined.

This specimen was CD4+ T cells sorted from blood, taken at week 24, from a patient treated with tofacitinib. The chain uses TRBV7-2 and TRBJ2-3; 9 positions agree with TRBD2. The receptor's source is a human donor with alopecia areata. The CDR3 DNA reads TGTGCCAGCAGCTTACTAGCGGGGTACACAGATACGCAGTATTTT. Residues: CASSLLAGYTDTQYF.